What follows are 5 T cell receptor beta chains derived from one specimen sequenced in a study of shared clonotypes between healthy human individuals. Naive CD8 cells were CD45RO-negative, positively selected for CCR7, excluding terminally differentiated effector memory CD45RA+ cells. Repertoires were generated with immunoSEQ multiplex PCR, while TCRdb's copy carries only in-frame clones and drops some. The sample lists about 2,100,000 clones, roughly 91% occurring once. The sample was naive CD8+ T cells from PBMCs. The receptors were sampled from a man between 18 and 29 years old in good health. Some clones in this sample may be carry-over from other donors' samples.

This chain connects TRBV29-1 to TRBJ2-3; D is possibly TRBD2 (5 bases). Germline values: CDR1 SQVTM, CDR2 ANQGSEA. The ends were cut back, 3 bases at V and 0 bases at J, with 13 bases in the middle. The length of the CDR3 is 15 residues. CDR3 DNA: TGCAGCGTTGACAAGAGGGCCCGAAGCACAGATACGCAGTATTTT. This encodes CSVDKRARSTDTQYF.

The chain joins TRBV6-4 to TRBJ2-7; TRBD2 matches at 10 bases. The CDR3 extends over 16 amino acids. The V gene end was trimmed by 8 bases and the J gene end by 6 bases; junction bases not matched to a gene: 16. Per germline, CDR1 MRHNA and CDR2 SNTAGT. The CDR3 sequence is CASSPRAGGESLEQYF. CDR3 DNA: TGTGCCAGCTCCCCTAGAGCGGGAGGGGAAAGCCTCGAGCAGTACTTC.

The chain combines TRBV28 with TRBJ2-5; TRBD1 aligns across 8 bases. The J segment lost 7 bases and the V segment lost 5 bases, leaving 12 bases of the junction unmatched. This CDR3 is built from 15 residues. Germline V gives CDR1 MDHEN, CDR2 SYDVKM. The CDR3 DNA sequence: TGTGCCAGCAGTCTGCCGGGACAGGCAACCGGGACCCAGTACTTC. Translated: CASSLPGQATGTQYF.

The chain employs TRBV27 and TRBJ1-5; no firm D call. Germline CDR1 is MNHEY and CDR2 is SMNVEV (reference sequence). The CDR3 is made up of 14 amino acids. Between the trimmed V and J ends, which lost 5 bases and 7 bases, there was a span of 15 bases. CDR3 amino acids: CASSLRFGVQPQHF. DNA of the CDR3: TGTGCCAGCAGTCTTCGGTTCGGCGTCCAGCCCCAGCATTTT.

The chain links TRBV7-9 to TRBJ2-7; 10 bases map to TRBD2. With 4 bases clipped from V and 7 bases from J, the junction kept 22 bases outside the gene matches. This CDR3 has 19 amino acids. Germline CDR1 is SEHNR and CDR2 is FQNEAQ (reference sequence). In DNA form, the CDR3 reads TGTGCCAGCAGCTCCCCGGCTAGCGGGAGTATAAAGGGTCTACGAGAGCAGTACTTC. This encodes CASSSPASGSIKGLREQYF.